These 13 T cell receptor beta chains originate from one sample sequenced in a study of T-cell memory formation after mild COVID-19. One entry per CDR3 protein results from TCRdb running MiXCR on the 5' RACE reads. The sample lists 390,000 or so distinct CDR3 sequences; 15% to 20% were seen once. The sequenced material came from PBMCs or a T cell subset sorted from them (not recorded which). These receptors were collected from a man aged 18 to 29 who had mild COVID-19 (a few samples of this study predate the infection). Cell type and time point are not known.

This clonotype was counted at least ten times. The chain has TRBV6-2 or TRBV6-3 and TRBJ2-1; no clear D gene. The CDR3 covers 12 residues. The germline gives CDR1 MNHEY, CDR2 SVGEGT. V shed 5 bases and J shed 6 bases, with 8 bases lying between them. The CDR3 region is CASSPDSNEQFF. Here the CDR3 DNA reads TGTGCCAGCAGTCCGGATTCCAATGAGCAGTTCTTC.

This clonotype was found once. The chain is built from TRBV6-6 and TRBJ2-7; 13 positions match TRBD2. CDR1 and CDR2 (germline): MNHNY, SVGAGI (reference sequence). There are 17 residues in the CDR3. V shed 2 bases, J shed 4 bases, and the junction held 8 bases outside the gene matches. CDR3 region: CASSYPAGTSGVYEQYF. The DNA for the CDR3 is TGTGCCAGCAGTTACCCGGCTGGGACTAGCGGGGTGTACGAGCAGTACTTC.

The CDR3 DNA reads as TGTGCCAGCAGTCCGTATCCGGGACAACTAGATGGCTACACCTTC. Protein: CASSPYPGQLDGYTF. The chain recombines TRBV27 with TRBJ1-2, with D tentatively TRBD1 (6 bases). Trimming removed 5 bases at V and 6 bases at J, with 19 bases between. The CDR3 spans 15 residues. Per the germline V gene, CDR1 is MNHEY and CDR2 is SMNVEV (reference sequence).

The CDR3 DNA reads TGTGCCAGCAGTTTACCTGGGGGGTCGGCCCAGTACTTC. Encoded protein: CASSLPGGSAQYF. The chain has TRBV28 and TRBJ2-5; a weak D match, TRBD2 (6 bases). From germline, CDR1 is MDHEN and CDR2 SYDVKM. The V end lost 2 bases, the J end lost 9 bases, and 13 bases lay between the germline ends. The CDR3 totals 13 residues.

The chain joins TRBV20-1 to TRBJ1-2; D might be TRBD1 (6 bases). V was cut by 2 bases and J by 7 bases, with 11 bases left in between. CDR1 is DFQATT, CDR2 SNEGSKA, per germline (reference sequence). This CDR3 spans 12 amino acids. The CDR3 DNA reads TGCAGTGCTAGATATCCGGGGGCTGGCTACACCTTC. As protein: CSARYPGAGYTF.

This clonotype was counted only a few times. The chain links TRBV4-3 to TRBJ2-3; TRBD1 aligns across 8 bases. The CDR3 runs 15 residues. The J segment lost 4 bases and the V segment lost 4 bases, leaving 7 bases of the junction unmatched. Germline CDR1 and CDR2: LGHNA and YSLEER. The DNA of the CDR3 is TGCGCCAGCAGCCGATATCAGGGGGCCTCAGATACGCAGTATTTT. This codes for CASSRYQGASDTQYF.

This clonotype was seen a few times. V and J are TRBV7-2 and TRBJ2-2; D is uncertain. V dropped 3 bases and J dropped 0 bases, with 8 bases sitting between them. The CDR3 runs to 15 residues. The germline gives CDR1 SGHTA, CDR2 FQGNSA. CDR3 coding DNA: TGTGCCAGCAGCTTTAGTTTTACGAACACCGGGGAGCTGTTTTTT. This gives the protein CASSFSFTNTGELFF.

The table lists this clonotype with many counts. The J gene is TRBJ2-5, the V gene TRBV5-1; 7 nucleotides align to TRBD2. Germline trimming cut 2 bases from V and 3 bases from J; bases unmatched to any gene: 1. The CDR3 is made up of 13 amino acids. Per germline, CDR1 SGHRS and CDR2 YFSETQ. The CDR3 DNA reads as TGCGCCAGCAGCTTTGCGGGGGAAGAGACCCAGTACTTC. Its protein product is CASSFAGEETQYF.

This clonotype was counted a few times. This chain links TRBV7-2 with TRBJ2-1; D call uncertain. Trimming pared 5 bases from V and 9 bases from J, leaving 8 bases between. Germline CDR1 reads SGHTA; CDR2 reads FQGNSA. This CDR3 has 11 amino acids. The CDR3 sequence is CASSRALEQFF. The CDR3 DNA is TGTGCCAGCAGCCGTGCCCTTGAGCAGTTCTTC.

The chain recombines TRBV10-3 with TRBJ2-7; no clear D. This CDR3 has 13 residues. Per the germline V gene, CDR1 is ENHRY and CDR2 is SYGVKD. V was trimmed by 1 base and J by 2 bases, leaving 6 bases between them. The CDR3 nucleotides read TGTGCCATCAGTGAGTGGCATCCCTACGAGCAGTACGTC. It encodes CAISEWHPYEQYV.

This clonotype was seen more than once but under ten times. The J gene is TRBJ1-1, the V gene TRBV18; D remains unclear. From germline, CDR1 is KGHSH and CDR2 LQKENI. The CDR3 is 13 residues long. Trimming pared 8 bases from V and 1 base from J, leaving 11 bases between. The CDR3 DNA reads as TGTGCCAGCCAAGTCGGGGAGAACACTGAAGCTTTCTTT. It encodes CASQVGENTEAFF.

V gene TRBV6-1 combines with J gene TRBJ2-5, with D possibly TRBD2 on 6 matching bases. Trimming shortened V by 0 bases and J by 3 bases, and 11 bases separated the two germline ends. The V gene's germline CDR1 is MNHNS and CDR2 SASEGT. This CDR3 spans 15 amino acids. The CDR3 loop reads CASSEASGGKETQYF. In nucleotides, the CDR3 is TGTGCCAGCAGTGAAGCTAGCGGAGGGAAAGAGACCCAGTACTTC.

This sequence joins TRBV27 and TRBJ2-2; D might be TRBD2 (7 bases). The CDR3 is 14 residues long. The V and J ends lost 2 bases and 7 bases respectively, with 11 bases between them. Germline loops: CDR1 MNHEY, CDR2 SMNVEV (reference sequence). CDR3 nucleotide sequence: TGTGCCAGCAGTTTACGAGGGGGGGTCGGGGAGCTGTTTTTT. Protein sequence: CASSLRGGVGELFF.